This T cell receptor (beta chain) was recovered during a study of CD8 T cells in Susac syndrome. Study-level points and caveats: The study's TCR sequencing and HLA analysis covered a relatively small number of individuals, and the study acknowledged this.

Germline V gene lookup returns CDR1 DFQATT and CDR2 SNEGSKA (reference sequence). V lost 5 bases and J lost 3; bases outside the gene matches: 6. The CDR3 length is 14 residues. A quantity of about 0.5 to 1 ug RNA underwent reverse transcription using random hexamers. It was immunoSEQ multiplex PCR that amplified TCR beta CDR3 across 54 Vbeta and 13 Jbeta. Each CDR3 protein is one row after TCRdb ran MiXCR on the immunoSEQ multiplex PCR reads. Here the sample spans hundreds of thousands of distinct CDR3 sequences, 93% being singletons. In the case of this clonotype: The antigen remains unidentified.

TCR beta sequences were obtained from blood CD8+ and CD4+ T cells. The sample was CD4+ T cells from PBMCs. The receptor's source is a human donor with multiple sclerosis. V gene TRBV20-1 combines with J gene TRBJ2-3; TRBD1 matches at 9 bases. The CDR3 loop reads CSAGRQGDTDTQYF. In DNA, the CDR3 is TGCAGTGCTGGAAGACAGGGGGATACAGATACGCAGTATTTT.